These 27 T cell receptor beta chains came from one sample sequenced in a study of cytomegalovirus exposure and HLA in healthy donors. The repertoire was sequenced with immunoSEQ multiplex PCR; TCRdb's copy has only in-frame clones and lacks some. The profile covers about 170,000 clones, with roughly 86% appearing a single time and under 3.5% taken by the ten largest. Material for sequencing was PBMCs. These receptor sequences come from a man younger than 30 in good health and CMV-seropositive.

J is TRBJ1-1 and V is TRBV10-3; 7 bases map to TRBD1. The V segment lost 5 bases and the J segment 1 base; nucleotides outside the gene matches: 10. The V gene's germline CDR1 is ENHRY and CDR2 SYGVKD. The CDR3 runs to 16 residues. This chain's CDR3 is CAISQALRQGNTEAFF. The DNA of the CDR3 is TGTGCCATCAGTCAGGCCTTGAGACAGGGGAACACTGAAGCTTTCTTT.

The chain uses TRBV5-1 and TRBJ2-1, with 12 bases fitting TRBD2. The CDR3 covers 18 residues. V shed 4 bases, J shed 0 bases, and the junction held 8 bases outside the gene matches. Per the germline V gene, CDR1 is SGHRS and CDR2 is YFSETQ. DNA of the CDR3: TGCGCCAGCAGCCTACTAGCGGGGGGTCCGAGCTCCTACAATGAGCAGTTCTTC. It specifies CASSLLAGGPSSYNEQFF. Drawing the rest from reference TRBV5-1 and TRBJ2-1, the complete variable domain is KAGVTQTPRYLIKTRGQQVTLSCSPISGHRSVSWYQQTPGQGLQFLFEYFSETQRNKGNFPGRFSGRQFSNSRSEMNVSTLELGDSALYLCASSLLAGGPSSYNEQFFGPGTRLTVL.

This rearrangement joins TRBV5-8 to TRBJ1-5, with D possibly matching TRBD1 (6 bases). In germline, CDR1 is SGHTS, CDR2 YDEGEE. V shed 0 bases and J shed 6 bases, with 13 bases lying between them. The CDR3 totals 15 residues. The CDR3 here is CASSLAGDWGQPQHF. CDR3 in DNA: TGTGCCAGCAGCTTGGCAGGGGATTGGGGTCAGCCCCAGCATTTT. The full variable domain, with the rest looked up from reference TRBV5-8 and TRBJ1-5, is EAGVTQSPTHLIKTRGQQATLRCSPISGHTSVYWYQQALGLGLQFLLWYDEGEERNRGNFPPRFSGRQFPNYSSELNVNALELEDSALYLCASSLAGDWGQPQHFGDGTRLSIL.

V and J are TRBV6-6 and TRBJ1-2, with a weak D call TRBD1 (5 bases). The CDR3 loop spans 13 amino acids. The V end was cut by 6 bases, the J end by 4 bases, with 12 bases between. Germline assignment: CDR1 MNHNY and CDR2 SVGAGI (reference sequence). The CDR3 region is CASRDRGSYGYTF. The DNA for the CDR3 is TGTGCCAGCAGAGATAGGGGTTCCTATGGCTACACCTTC.

The chain links TRBV28 to TRBJ2-3, with D unresolved. Germline assignment: CDR1 MDHEN and CDR2 SYDVKM. The CDR3 extends over 12 amino acids. V gave up 3 bases and J gave up 7 bases, with 8 bases separating them. CDR3 protein: CASSFVRYTQYF. The CDR3 DNA sequence: TGTGCCAGCAGTTTCGTCAGGTATACGCAGTATTTT.

This clone was recorded a few times. The chain joins TRBV19 to TRBJ1-5, with D perhaps TRBD1 (5 bases). Trimming took off 5 bases at V and 9 bases at J, with 14 bases between the two ends. In germline, CDR1 is LNHDA, CDR2 SQIVND (reference sequence). The CDR3 extends over 13 amino acids. In DNA, the CDR3 is TGTGCCAGTAGTGTGATGGACATAACGCCCCAGCATTTT. This sequence encodes CASSVMDITPQHF. Looking up the rest from reference TRBV19 and TRBJ1-5 gives the full variable domain: DGGITQSPKYLFRKEGQNVTLSCEQNLNHDAMYWYRQDPGQGLRLIYYSQIVNDFQKGDIAEGYSVSREKKESFPLTVTSAQKNPTAFYLCASSVMDITPQHFGDGTRLSIL.

CDR3 sequence reads: CASKPTGTNEQFF. In DNA, the CDR3 is TGTGCCAGCAAACCGACAGGGACAAATGAGCAGTTCTTC. This sequence joins TRBV27 and TRBJ2-1; 7 nucleotides match TRBD1. The CDR3 runs 13 residues. The J segment lost 7 bases and the V segment lost 7 bases, leaving 7 bases of the junction unmatched. Germline-derived CDR1 and CDR2 are MNHEY and SMNVEV (reference sequence).

This clone was seen a single time. The rearrangement uses TRBV15 and TRBJ2-2, with D maybe TRBD2 (6 bases). CDR1 is LNHNV, CDR2 YYDKDF, per germline (reference sequence). The CDR3 covers 15 residues. The germline V and J ends were trimmed by 3 bases and 4 bases, with 12 bases remaining between them. The DNA for the CDR3 is TGTGCCACCAGCAGGGTTCGCGGGGTCACCGGGGAGCTGTTTTTT. Translated: CATSRVRGVTGELFF.

CDR3 sequence: CASSQDQTGGGEKLFF. Written as DNA, the CDR3 is TGCGCCAGCAGCCAAGACCAGACAGGGGGCGGAGAAAAACTGTTTTTT. The rearrangement joins TRBV4-3 to TRBJ1-4; 10 bases map to TRBD1. Germline V gives CDR1 LGHNA, CDR2 YSLEER. There are 16 residues in the CDR3. V shed 0 bases and J 8 bases; nucleotides not matched to a gene: 6.

The CDR3 DNA is TGTGCCAGCAGCTTACTGACAGGGGCTGGGACCTACGAGCAGTACTTC. Amino acid sequence: CASSLLTGAGTYEQYF. The V and J genes are TRBV7-8 and TRBJ2-7; 8 bases fit TRBD1. Germline CDR1 reads SGHVS; CDR2 reads FQNEAQ. Trimming took 2 bases from V and 2 from J; bases not matched to a gene: 8. The CDR3 length is 16 residues. Full variable domain (missing parts from reference TRBV7-8 and TRBJ2-7): GAGVSQSPRYKVAKRGQDVALRCDPISGHVSLFWYQQALGQGPEFLTYFQNEAQLDKSGLPSDRFFAERPEGSVSTLKIQRTQQEDSAVYLCASSLLTGAGTYEQYFGPGTRLTVT.

V is TRBV11-2 and J is TRBJ2-3; TRBD1 matches 10 bases. This CDR3 region has 18 residues. Germline lookup yields CDR1 SGHAT and CDR2 FQNNGV. Losses at the gene ends were 3 bases for V and 1 base for J; bases not matched to a gene: 10. The CDR3 is CASSLGASGTGGTDTQYF. In nucleotides, the CDR3 is TGTGCCAGCAGCTTGGGGGCCTCCGGGACAGGGGGCACAGATACGCAGTATTTT.

The rearrangement links TRBV28 to TRBJ2-3; TRBD2 might be the D (5 bases). The V and J ends lost 4 bases and 6 bases respectively, with 17 bases between them. Germline CDR1 MDHEN, CDR2 SYDVKM. This CDR3 has 15 amino acids. CDR3 nucleotides: TGTGCCAGCAGTTCGCCCGCGGGTTTAGGGGATACGCAGTATTTT. It translates to CASSSPAGLGDTQYF.

This clone turned up a few times. The rearrangement joins TRBV7-2 to TRBJ1-2; 12 bases line up with TRBD1. This CDR3 has 17 amino acids. The V and J ends lost 0 bases and 2 bases, in that order; junction bases with no gene match: 4. Germline values: CDR1 SGHTA, CDR2 FQGNSA. The CDR3 protein is CASSLATGTGGNYGYTF. CDR3 nucleotide sequence: TGTGCCAGCAGCTTAGCGACCGGGACAGGGGGCAACTATGGCTACACCTTC.

The J gene is TRBJ1-5, the V gene TRBV30; 12 bases fit TRBD1. This CDR3 is 14 amino acids long. V shed 7 bases, J shed 9 bases, and the junction held 10 bases outside the gene matches. CDR1 is GTSNPN, CDR2 SVGIG, per germline (reference sequence). The CDR3 DNA is TGTGCCTCTACCGGGACAGGGGGCGCCGGGCCCCAGCATTTT. This codes for CASTGTGGAGPQHF.

This rearrangement joins TRBV5-1 to TRBJ2-7; D might be TRBD2 (7 bases). Germline assignment: CDR1 SGHRS and CDR2 YFSETQ. CDR3 length: 15 amino acids. V was clipped by 5 bases and J by 7 bases, with 22 bases between them. CDR3 amino acids: CASRSAEGGPMEQYF. CDR3 nucleotides: TGCGCCAGCAGATCCGCGGAGGGGGGGCCTATGGAGCAGTACTTC.

This clone appeared once. The sample holds other DNA sequences that translate to the same CDR3. The chain combines TRBV6-5 with TRBJ2-7; 10 bases match TRBD2. In germline, CDR1 is MNHEY, CDR2 SVGAGI. The CDR3 is made up of 14 amino acids. The J segment lost 0 bases and the V segment lost 5 bases, leaving 1 base of the junction unmatched. The CDR3 sequence: CASSPSGSSYEQYF. In DNA, the CDR3 is TGTGCCAGCAGTCCTAGCGGGAGCTCCTACGAGCAGTACTTC.

In DNA, the CDR3 is TGTGCCAGCAATTGGGAGGCCGGCTACACCTTC. Translating gives CASNWEAGYTF. The genes are TRBV7-2 and TRBJ1-2; D gene uncertain. Germline values: CDR1 SGHTA, CDR2 FQGNSA. The CDR3 length is 11 residues. V lost 7 bases and J lost 8, with 11 bases in between.

This clone was recorded a few times. The CDR3, as DNA: TGTGCCAGCAGCTTAGGACTGTCCTATGGCTACACCTTC. As protein: CASSLGLSYGYTF. The chain couples TRBV7-9 to TRBJ1-2; D is undetermined. The V gene lost 1 base and the J gene lost 4 bases, with 7 bases spanning the gap. CDR3 length: 13 residues. CDR1 is SEHNR, CDR2 FQNEAQ, per germline (reference sequence).

The chain has TRBV18 and TRBJ2-7, with 8 bases matching TRBD2. After removal of 2 bases from V and 5 bases from J, the junction contained 8 bases not matched to a gene. The V gene's germline CDR1 is KGHSH and CDR2 LQKENI. CDR3 length: 15 amino acids. Here the CDR3 reads CASSPLGTRDHEQYF. DNA of the CDR3: TGTGCCAGCTCACCATTAGGGACTAGAGACCACGAGCAGTACTTC.

The rearrangement joins TRBV9 to TRBJ2-7; tentatively, D is TRBD2 (6 bases). V lost 0 bases and J 5 bases, leaving 12 bases between the germline ends. This CDR3 is 14 amino acids long. Germline CDR1 and CDR2: SGDLS and YYNGEE. The CDR3 is CASSVDGRSHEQYF. CDR3 bases: TGTGCCAGCAGCGTAGATGGGAGGTCCCACGAGCAGTACTTC.

V is TRBV13 and J is TRBJ1-2, with 8 bases lining up with TRBD1. Trimming removed 3 bases from V and 6 bases from J; junction bases left unmatched: 6. The CDR3 spans 14 residues. The germline V gene has CDR1 PRHDT and CDR2 FYEKMQ (reference sequence). The CDR3 region has the DNA TGTGCCAGCAGCTTTACCGGGACAGGCGATGGCTACACCTTC. Encoded protein: CASSFTGTGDGYTF.

V is TRBV19 and J is TRBJ2-5, with TRBD2 identical over 7 bases. Germline trimming cut 4 bases from V and 10 bases from J; bases unmatched to any gene: 3. Germline CDR1 is LNHDA and CDR2 is SQIVND (reference sequence). This CDR3 comprises 11 residues. The CDR3, as DNA: TGTGCCAGTAGTACCTCGGGGGGCCAGTACTTC. Translation gives CASSTSGGQYF.

The chain uses TRBV4-1 and TRBJ2-3; TRBD2 might be the D (6 bases). Trimming removed 0 bases at V and 0 bases at J, with 13 bases between. Germline V gene data show CDR1 as MGHRA and CDR2 as YSYEKL. The CDR3 is 17 amino acids. The CDR3 sequence is CASSQESLALSTDTQYF. The DNA of the CDR3 is TGCGCCAGCAGCCAAGAATCCCTAGCGCTAAGCACAGATACGCAGTATTTT.

This clone was detected once. CDR3 bases: TGTGCCAGCAGCTTGGGGGCAGGACAAGAGACCCAGTACTTC. This gives the protein CASSLGAGQETQYF. The chain combines TRBV5-6 with TRBJ2-5; no reliable D call. Germline CDR1 and CDR2: SGHDT and YYEEEE. The germline V and J ends were trimmed by 0 bases and 2 bases, with 8 bases remaining between them. This CDR3 has 14 amino acids. The complete variable domain, with remaining parts taken from reference TRBV5-6 and TRBJ2-5, reads DAGVTQSPTHLIKTRGQQVTLRCSPKSGHDTVSWYQQALGQGPQFIFQYYEEEERQRGNFPDRFSGHQFPNYSSELNVNALLLGDSALYLCASSLGAGQETQYFGPGTRLLVL.

This rearrangement joins TRBV13 to TRBJ2-3, with D unclear. The CDR3 extends over 12 amino acids. CDR1 is PRHDT, CDR2 FYEKMQ, per germline (reference sequence). The V end lost 6 bases, the J end lost 5 bases, and 9 bases lay between the germline ends. In nucleotides, the CDR3 is TGTGCCAGCAGGTTTGGGCGAGATACGCAGTATTTT. Translation gives CASRFGRDTQYF.

In this sample, this clone turned up a few times. V is TRBV27 and J is TRBJ2-7; 8 nucleotides line up with TRBD1. The CDR3 extends over 12 amino acids. V lost 8 bases, J lost 5 bases, and 5 bases stayed unmatched. Germline lookup yields CDR1 MNHEY and CDR2 SMNVEV (reference sequence). CDR3 region: CASSGGADEQYF. The CDR3 nucleotides read TGTGCCAGCTCAGGGGGCGCGGACGAGCAGTACTTC.

The V gene is TRBV5-8, the J gene TRBJ2-1; maybe TRBD1 (5 bases). CDR1 SGHTS and CDR2 YDEGEE come from the germline V gene. The CDR3 has 17 amino acids. V gave up 1 base and J gave up 0 bases, with 14 bases separating them. CDR3 amino acids: CASSLSVDIGSYNEQFF. The CDR3 coding sequence is TGTGCCAGCAGCTTGTCGGTGGACATTGGCTCCTACAATGAGCAGTTCTTC.